The T cell receptor (beta chain) described here comes from a study of cytomegalovirus exposure and HLA in healthy donors. Primers included in the PCR were 60 Vbeta and 13 Jbeta primers. TCRdb's copy holds only in-frame clones and misses some; the assay was immunoSEQ multiplex PCR. This sample has around 110,000 clones; 79% occur once, and the top ten carry 2.5% to 3%. The CDR3 has 14 amino acids. V was trimmed by 3 bases and J by 1 base, leaving 10 bases between them. CDR1 is MNHEY and CDR2 is SMNVEV in the germline V gene (reference sequence). Broader study findings: Prior analysis indicated that the majority of TCR beta V segments exhibited productivity approximately 87% or approximately 30% of the time.

On this clone: Its target is not known.

The rearrangement uses TRBV27 and TRBJ2-7, with D maybe TRBD1 (5 bases). The clonotype comes from a woman between 18 and 29 years old in good health and CMV-seropositive. The sample taken for sequencing was PBMCs. Written as DNA, the CDR3 is TGTGCCAGCAGTTTTAGGGCAGGGTCCTACGAGCAGTACTTC. Translating gives CASSFRAGSYEQYF.